Given below is one T cell receptor beta chain in context. What it binds is unknown. This sample is drawn from a study of T cell repertoires in cytomegalovirus infection. Study in general: Recently identified HLA-C-restricted CMV epitopes were used, and well-studied HLA-B-restricted CMV epitopes were used as well.

From the reads, TCRdb called clonotypes with MiXCR, one entry per CDR3 protein. The repertoire consists of 800,000 to 950,000 distinct CDR3 sequences, with roughly 33% occurring once and the leading ten covering under 15%. Trimming cost V 6 bases and J 8 bases, with 19 bases left between them. The CDR3 totals 14 residues. The genes are TRBV12-3 or TRBV12-4 and TRBJ1-1; possibly TRBD1 for D (6 bases). This receptor was identified in a human donor in good health (CMV status not recorded). Some clones in this sample may be carry-over from other donors' samples. The specimen comprised cultured CD8+ T cells from PBMCs, sampled from culture after CMV antigen stimulation. CDR3 sequence (DNA): TGTGCCAGCAGCCTCGCCGGGGGGGCTCCGGAAGCTTTCTTT. Protein: CASSLAGGAPEAFF.